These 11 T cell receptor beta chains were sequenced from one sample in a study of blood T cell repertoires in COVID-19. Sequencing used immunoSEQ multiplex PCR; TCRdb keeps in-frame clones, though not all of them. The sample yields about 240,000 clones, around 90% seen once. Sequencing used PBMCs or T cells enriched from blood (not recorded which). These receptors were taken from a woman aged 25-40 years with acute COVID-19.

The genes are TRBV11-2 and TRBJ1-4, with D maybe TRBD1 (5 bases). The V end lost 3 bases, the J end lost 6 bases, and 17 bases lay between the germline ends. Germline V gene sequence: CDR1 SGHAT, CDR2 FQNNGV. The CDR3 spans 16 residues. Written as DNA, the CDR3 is TGTGCCAGCAGCTTTAGAGGTACAGGAATGGATGAAAAACTGTTTTTT. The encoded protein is CASSFRGTGMDEKLFF.

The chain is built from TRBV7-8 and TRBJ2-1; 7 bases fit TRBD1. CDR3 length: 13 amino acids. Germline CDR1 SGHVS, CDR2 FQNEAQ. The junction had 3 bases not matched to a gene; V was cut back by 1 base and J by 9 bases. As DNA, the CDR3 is TGTGCCAGCAGCTTAGATACAGGGGCTGAGCAGTTCTTC. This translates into CASSLDTGAEQFF.

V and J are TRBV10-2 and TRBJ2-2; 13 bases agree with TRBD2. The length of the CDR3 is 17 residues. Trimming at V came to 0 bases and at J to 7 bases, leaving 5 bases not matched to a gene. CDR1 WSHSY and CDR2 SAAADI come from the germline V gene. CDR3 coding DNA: TGCGCCAGCAGTGAGTCCGGGACTAGCGGGGTTAGCGGGGAGCTGTTTTTT. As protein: CASSESGTSGVSGELFF.

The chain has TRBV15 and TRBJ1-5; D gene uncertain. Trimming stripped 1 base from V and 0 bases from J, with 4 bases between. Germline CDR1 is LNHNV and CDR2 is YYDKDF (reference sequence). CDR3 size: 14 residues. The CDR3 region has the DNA TGTGCCACCAGCAGAGCCAGTAGCAATCAGCCCCAGCATTTT. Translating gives CATSRASSNQPQHF.

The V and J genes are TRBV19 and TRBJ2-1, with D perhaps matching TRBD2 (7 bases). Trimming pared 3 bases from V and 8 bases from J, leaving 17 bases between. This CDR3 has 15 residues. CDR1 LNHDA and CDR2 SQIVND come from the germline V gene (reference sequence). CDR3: CASSMFAQGGDEQFF. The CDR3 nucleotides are TGTGCCAGTAGTATGTTTGCACAGGGAGGGGATGAGCAGTTCTTC.

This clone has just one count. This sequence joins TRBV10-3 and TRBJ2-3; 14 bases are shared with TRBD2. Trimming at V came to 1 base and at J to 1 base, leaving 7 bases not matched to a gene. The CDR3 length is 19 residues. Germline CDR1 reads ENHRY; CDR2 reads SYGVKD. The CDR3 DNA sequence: TGTGCCATCAGTGAGTTGGAGGTGGGACTAGCGGGGGGCACAGATACGCAGTATTTT. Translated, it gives CAISELEVGLAGGTDTQYF.

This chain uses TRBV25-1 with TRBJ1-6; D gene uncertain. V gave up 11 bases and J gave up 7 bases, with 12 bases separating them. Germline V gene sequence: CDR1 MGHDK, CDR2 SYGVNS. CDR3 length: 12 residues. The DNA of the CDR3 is TGTGCCTCAGAGGATGGGAATTCACCCCTCCACTTT. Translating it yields CASEDGNSPLHF. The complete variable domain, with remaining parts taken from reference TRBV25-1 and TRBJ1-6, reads EADIYQTPRYLVIGTGKKITLECSQTMGHDKMYWYQQDPGMELHLIHYSYGVNSTEKGDLSSESTVSRIRTEHFPLTLESARPSHTSQYLCASEDGNSPLHFGNGTRLTVT.

CDR3 coding DNA: TGTGCCAGTAGTTCTTCCGGAAGGGGTGAAGCTTTCTTT. Protein sequence: CASSSSGRGEAFF. This sequence joins TRBV19 and TRBJ1-1; tentative D call: TRBD1 (5 bases). The CDR3 sequence is 13 residues long. V dropped 5 bases and J dropped 7 bases, with 14 bases sitting between them. Germline V gene data show CDR1 as LNHDA and CDR2 as SQIVND (reference sequence).

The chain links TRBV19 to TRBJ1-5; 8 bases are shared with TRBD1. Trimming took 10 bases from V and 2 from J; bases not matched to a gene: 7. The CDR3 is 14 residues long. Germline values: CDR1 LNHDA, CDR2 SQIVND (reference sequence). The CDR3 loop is CATSGQGGNQPQHF. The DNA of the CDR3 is TGTGCCACGTCCGGACAGGGCGGCAATCAGCCCCAGCATTTT. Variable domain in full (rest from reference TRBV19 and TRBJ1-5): DGGITQSPKYLFRKEGQNVTLSCEQNLNHDAMYWYRQDPGQGLRLIYYSQIVNDFQKGDIAEGYSVSREKKESFPLTVTSAQKNPTAFYLCATSGQGGNQPQHFGDGTRLSIL.

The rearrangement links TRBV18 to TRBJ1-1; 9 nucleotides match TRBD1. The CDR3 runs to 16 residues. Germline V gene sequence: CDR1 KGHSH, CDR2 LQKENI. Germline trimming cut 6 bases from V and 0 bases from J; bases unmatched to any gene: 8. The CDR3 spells CASSSGTGNLNTEAFF. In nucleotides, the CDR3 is TGTGCCAGCTCGTCCGGGACAGGGAATTTGAACACTGAAGCTTTCTTT. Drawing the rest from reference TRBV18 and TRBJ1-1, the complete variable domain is NAGVMQNPRHLVRRRGQEARLRCSPMKGHSHVYWYRQLPEEGLKFMVYLQKENIIDESGMPKERFSAEFPKEGPSILRIQQVVRGDSAAYFCASSSGTGNLNTEAFFGQGTRLTVV.

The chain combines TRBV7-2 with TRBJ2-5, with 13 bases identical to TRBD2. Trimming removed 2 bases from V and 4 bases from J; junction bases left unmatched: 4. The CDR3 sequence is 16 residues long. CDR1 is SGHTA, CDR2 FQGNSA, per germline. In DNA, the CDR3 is TGTGCCAGCAGCTTATCCACTAGCGGGGGGGGAGAGACCCAGTACTTC. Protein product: CASSLSTSGGGETQYF.